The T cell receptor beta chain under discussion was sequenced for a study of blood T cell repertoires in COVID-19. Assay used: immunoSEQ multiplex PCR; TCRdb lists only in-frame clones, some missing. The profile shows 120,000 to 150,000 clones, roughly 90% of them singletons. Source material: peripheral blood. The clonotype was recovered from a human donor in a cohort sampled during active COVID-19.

The DNA of the CDR3 is TGTGCCACCAGCACATTAGACCAAGAGACCCAGTACTTC. It encodes CATSTLDQETQYF. V gene TRBV15 combines with J gene TRBJ2-5; D is unresolved. Germline lookup yields CDR1 LNHNV and CDR2 YYDKDF (reference sequence). The V end lost 4 bases, the J end lost 0 bases, and 6 bases lay between the germline ends. This CDR3 comprises 13 residues.